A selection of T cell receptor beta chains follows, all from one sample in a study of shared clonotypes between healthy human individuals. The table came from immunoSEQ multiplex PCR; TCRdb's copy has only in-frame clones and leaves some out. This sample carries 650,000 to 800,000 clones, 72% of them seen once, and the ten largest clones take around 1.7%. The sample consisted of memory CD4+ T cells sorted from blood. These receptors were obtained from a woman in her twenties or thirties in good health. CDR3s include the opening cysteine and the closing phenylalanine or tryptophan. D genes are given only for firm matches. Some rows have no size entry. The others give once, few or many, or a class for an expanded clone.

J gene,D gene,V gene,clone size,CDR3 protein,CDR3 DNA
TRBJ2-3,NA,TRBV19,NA,CASSWLPPLTDTQYF,TGTGCCAGTAGCTGGTTGCCTCCCCTGACAGATACGCAGTATTTT
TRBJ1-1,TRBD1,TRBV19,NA,CASSSGQGFATEAFF,TGTGCCAGTAGTAGTGGACAGGGATTTGCCACTGAAGCTTTCTTT
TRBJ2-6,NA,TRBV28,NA,CATREGLSSGANVLTF,TGTGCCACTCGAGAGGGGCTGAGCTCTGGGGCCAACGTCCTGACTTTC
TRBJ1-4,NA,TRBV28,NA,CASSQVSWNSEKLFF,TGTGCCAGCAGCCAGGTTTCATGGAATTCAGAAAAACTGTTTTTT
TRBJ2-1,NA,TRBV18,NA,CASSPSKTGQSYNEQFF,TGTGCCAGCTCACCATCGAAAACGGGGCAGTCCTACAATGAGCAGTTCTTC
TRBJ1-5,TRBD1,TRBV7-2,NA,CASSLAGSGGYSNQPQHF,TGTGCCAGCAGCTTAGCCGGATCAGGGGGCTATAGCAATCAGCCCCAGCATTTT
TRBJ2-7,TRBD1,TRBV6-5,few,CASSVTGTATYEQYF,TGTGCCAGCAGTGTAACCGGGACAGCCACCTACGAGCAGTACTTC
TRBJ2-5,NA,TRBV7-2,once,CASSLDTRQETQYF,TGTGCCAGCAGCTTGGACACCCGACAAGAGACCCAGTACTTC
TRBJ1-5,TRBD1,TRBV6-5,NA,CASSRTGRQPQHF,TGTGCCAGCAGCAGGACAGGGCGTCAGCCCCAGCATTTT
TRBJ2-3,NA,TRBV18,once,CASSPARATDTQYF,TGTGCCAGCTCACCGGCTAGAGCGACAGATACGCAGTATTTT
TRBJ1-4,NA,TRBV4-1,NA,CASSPVPGRVPNEKLFF,TGCGCCAGCAGCCCCGTCCCGGGACGGGTACCTAATGAAAAACTGTTTTTT
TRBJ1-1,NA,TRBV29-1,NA,CSVDELMNTEAFF,TGCAGCGTTGATGAGCTCATGAACACTGAAGCTTTCTTT
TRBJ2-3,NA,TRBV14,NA,CASGVQGTDTQYF,TGTGCCAGTGGGGTCCAGGGCACAGATACGCAGTATTTT
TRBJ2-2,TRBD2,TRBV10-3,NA,CAISAGLAGGPGGELFF,TGTGCCATCAGTGCCGGACTAGCGGGAGGGCCGGGCGGGGAGCTGTTTTTT
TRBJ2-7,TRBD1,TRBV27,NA,CASKRRTGGSYEQYF,TGTGCCAGCAAACGAAGGACAGGGGGATCCTACGAGCAGTACTTC
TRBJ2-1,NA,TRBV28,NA,CASRADFSSYNEQFF,TGTGCCAGCAGGGCTGACTTTAGCTCCTACAATGAGCAGTTCTTC
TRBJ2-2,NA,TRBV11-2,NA,CASSSVPGELFF,TGTGCCAGCAGCTCAGTCCCCGGGGAGCTGTTTTTT
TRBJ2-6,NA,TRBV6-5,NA,CASSRSGANVLTF,TGTGCCAGCAGCCGGTCTGGGGCCAACGTCCTGACTTTC
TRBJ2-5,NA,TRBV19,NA,CASSLGPSKETQYF,TGTGCCAGTAGCCTTGGCCCCTCCAAGGAGACCCAGTACTTC
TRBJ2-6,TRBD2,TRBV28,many,CASSFGLAGSGANVLTF,TGTGCCAGCAGCTTCGGACTAGCGGGATCTGGGGCCAACGTCCTGACTTTC
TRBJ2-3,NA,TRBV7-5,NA,CVRSPRQTPDTQYF,TGTGTCAGAAGCCCTCGACAGACCCCAGATACGCAGTATTTT
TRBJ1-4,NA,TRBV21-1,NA,CASSFGPLYVANEKLFF,TGTGCCAGCAGCTTTGGACCCTTATATGTAGCTAATGAAAAACTGTTTTTT
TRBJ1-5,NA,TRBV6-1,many,CASSEQGLQPQHF,TGTGCCAGCAGTGAACAGGGACTTCAGCCCCAGCATTTT
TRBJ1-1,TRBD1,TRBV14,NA,CASSPPGQVMNTEAFF,TGTGCCAGCAGCCCCCCGGGACAGGTCATGAACACTGAAGCTTTCTTT
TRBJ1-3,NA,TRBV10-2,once,CASSESNFLGGAGNTIYF,TGCGCCAGCAGTGAGTCGAACTTCCTCGGGGGGGCTGGAAACACCATATATTTT
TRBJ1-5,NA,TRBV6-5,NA,CASMQGFSQPQHF,TGTGCCAGCATGCAGGGGTTTTCTCAGCCCCAGCATTTT
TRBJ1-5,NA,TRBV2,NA,CASKRGVSSNQPQHF,TGTGCCAGCAAGAGGGGGGTATCTAGCAATCAGCCCCAGCATTTT
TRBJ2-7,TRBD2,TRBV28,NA,CASSELAGDYEQYF,TGTGCCAGCAGTGAACTAGCGGGAGACTACGAGCAGTACTTC
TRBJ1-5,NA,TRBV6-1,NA,CASSEVGVSLSQHF,TGTGCCAGCAGTGAAGTGGGGGTCTCCTTGTCCCAGCATTTT
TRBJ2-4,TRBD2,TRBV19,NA,CASSLGLAGNIQYF,TGTGCCAGTAGTCTTGGACTAGCTGGAAACATTCAGTACTTC
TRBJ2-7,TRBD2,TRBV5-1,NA,CASSRRLAGDEQYF,TGTGCCAGCAGCCGGAGGCTAGCGGGAGACGAGCAGTACTTC
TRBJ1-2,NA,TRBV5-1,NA,CASSLTGRGYTF,TGCGCCAGCAGCCTGACAGGTCGGGGCTACACCTTC
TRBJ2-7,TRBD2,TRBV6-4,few,CASNHPGLAVGVPYEQYF,TGTGCCAGCAACCACCCGGGACTAGCGGTTGGAGTCCCCTACGAGCAGTACTTC
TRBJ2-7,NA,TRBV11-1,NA,CASSRAVSYEQYF,TGTGCCAGCAGCCGGGCTGTCTCCTACGAGCAGTACTTC
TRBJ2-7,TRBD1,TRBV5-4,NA,CASSSDRLQQYF,TGTGCCAGCAGCTCGGACAGGCTACAGCAGTACTTC
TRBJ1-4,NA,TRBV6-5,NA,CASSYSYTATNEKLFF,TGTGCCAGCAGTTATTCCTACACCGCAACTAATGAAAAACTGTTTTTT
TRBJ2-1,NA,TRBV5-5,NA,CASGILTLDEQFF,TGTGCCAGCGGCATTCTAACGCTAGATGAGCAGTTCTTC
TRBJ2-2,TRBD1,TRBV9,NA,CASSDQTGVTGELFF,TGTGCCAGCAGCGACCAGACAGGGGTTACCGGGGAGCTGTTTTTT
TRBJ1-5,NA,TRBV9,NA,CASSVGTGNGRPQHF,TGTGCCAGCAGCGTAGGTACGGGTAACGGGCGTCCCCAGCATTTT
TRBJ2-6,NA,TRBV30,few,CAWATTWAGANVLTF,TGTGCCTGGGCTACGACATGGGCCGGGGCCAACGTCCTGACTTTC
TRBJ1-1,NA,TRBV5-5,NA,CASSLGANTEAFF,TGTGCCAGCAGCTTAGGAGCGAACACTGAAGCTTTCTTT
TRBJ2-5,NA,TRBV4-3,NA,CASSQAGLQETQYF,TGCGCCAGCAGCCAAGCCGGCCTTCAAGAGACCCAGTACTTC
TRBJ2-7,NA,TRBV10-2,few,CASNAPGRNYEQYF,TGCGCCAGCAATGCCCCGGGACGGAATTACGAGCAGTACTTC
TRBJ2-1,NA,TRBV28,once,CASSLSGVGNYNEQFF,TGTGCCAGCAGTTTATCGGGGGTTGGTAACTACAATGAGCAGTTCTTC
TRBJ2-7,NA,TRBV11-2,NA,CASSLGGQTYEQYF,TGTGCCAGCAGCTTAGGCGGACAAACCTACGAGCAGTACTTC
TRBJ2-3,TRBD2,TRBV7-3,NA,CASSLIREGGTDTQYF,TGTGCCAGCAGCTTAATTCGGGAGGGCGGCACAGATACGCAGTATTTT
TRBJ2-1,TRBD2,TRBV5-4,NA,CASSFGGEFAYNEQFF,TGTGCCAGCAGCTTCGGGGGGGAGTTCGCCTACAATGAGCAGTTCTTC
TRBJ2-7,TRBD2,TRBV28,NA,CASTRGGALSSYEQYF,TGTGCCAGCACCCGGGGAGGGGCCCTATCCTCCTACGAGCAGTACTTC
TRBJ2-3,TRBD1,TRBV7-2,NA,CASSPGQGANTQYF,TGTGCCAGCAGCCCCGGACAGGGGGCAAACACGCAGTATTTT
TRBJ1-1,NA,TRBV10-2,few,CASNNPGNTEAFF,TGCGCCAGCAACAACCCAGGGAACACTGAAGCTTTCTTT
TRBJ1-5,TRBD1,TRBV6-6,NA,CASRPRTGHQPQHF,TGTGCCAGCAGGCCTAGGACAGGGCATCAGCCCCAGCATTTT
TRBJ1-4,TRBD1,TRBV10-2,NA,CASGRDRAEKLFF,TGCGCCAGCGGGAGGGACAGGGCTGAAAAACTGTTTTTT
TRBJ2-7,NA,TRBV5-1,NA,CASSLVSAYEQYF,TGCGCCAGCAGCTTGGTGTCAGCTTACGAGCAGTACTTC
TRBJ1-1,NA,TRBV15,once,CATSRQGMNTEAFF,TGTGCCACCAGCAGACAGGGGATGAACACTGAAGCTTTCTTT
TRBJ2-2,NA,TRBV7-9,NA,CASSPGVDTGELFF,TGTGCCAGCAGCCCAGGGGTAGACACCGGGGAGCTGTTTTTT
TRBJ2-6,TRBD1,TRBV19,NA,CASSTGAGANVLTF,TGTGCCAGTTCAACAGGGGCTGGGGCCAACGTCCTGACTTTC
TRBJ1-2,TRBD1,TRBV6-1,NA,CASSERQGLGYTF,TGTGCCAGCAGTGAGAGACAGGGTTTGGGCTACACCTTC